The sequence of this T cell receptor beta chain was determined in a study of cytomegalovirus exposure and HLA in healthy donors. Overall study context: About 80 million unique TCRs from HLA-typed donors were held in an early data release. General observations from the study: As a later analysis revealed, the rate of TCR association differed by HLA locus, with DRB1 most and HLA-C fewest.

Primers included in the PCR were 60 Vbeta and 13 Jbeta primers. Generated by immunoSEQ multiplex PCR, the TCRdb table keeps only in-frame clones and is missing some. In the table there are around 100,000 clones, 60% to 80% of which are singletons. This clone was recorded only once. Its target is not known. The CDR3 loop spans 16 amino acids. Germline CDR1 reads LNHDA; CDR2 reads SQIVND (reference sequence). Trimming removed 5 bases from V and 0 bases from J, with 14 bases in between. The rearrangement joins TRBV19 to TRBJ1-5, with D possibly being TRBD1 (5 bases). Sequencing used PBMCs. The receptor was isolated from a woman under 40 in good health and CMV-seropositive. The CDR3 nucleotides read TGTGCCAGTAGTGGATTGGCAGGGTATAGCAATCAGCCCCAGCATTTT. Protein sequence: CASSGLAGYSNQPQHF.